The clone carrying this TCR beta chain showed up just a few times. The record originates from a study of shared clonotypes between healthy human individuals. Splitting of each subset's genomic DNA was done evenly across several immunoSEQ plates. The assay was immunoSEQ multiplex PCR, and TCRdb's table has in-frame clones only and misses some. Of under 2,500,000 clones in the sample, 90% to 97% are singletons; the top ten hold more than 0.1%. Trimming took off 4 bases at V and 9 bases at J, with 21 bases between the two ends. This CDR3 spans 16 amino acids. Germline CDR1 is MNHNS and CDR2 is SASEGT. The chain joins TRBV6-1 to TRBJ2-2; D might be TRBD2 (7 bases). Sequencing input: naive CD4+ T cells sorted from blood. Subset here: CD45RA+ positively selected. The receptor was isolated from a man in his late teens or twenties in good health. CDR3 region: CASSADSKGGLRELFF. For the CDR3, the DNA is TGTGCCAGCAGTGCAGACTCGAAGGGGGGGTTACGGGAGCTGTTTTTT.